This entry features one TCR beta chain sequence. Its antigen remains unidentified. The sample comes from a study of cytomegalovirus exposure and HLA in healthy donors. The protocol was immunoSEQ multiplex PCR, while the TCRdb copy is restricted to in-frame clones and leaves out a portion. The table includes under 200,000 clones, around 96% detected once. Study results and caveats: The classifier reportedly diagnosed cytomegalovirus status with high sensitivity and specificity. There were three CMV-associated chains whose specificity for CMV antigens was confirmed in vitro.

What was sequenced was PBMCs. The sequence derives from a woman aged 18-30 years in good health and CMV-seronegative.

CDR3 DNA sequence: TGTGCCAGTAGTTTTATCGGGGATGGCTACACCTTC. As protein: CASSFIGDGYTF. The J gene is TRBJ1-2, the V gene TRBV19; D is unclear. CDR1 is LNHDA, CDR2 SQIVND, per germline (reference sequence). The CDR3 length is 12 residues. Trimming removed 5 bases at V and 6 bases at J, with 10 bases between.